This note documents a single T cell receptor (beta chain) sequence. The antigen is not known. The sample holds other DNA sequences that translate to the same CDR3. Trimming shortened V by 7 bases and J by 5 bases, and 17 bases separated the two germline ends. Germline V gene lookup returns CDR1 LNHDA and CDR2 SQIVND (reference sequence). This CDR3 region has 14 residues. This sample is drawn from a study of cytomegalovirus exposure and HLA in healthy donors. Notes on the study in general: Only CMV serostatus was available as immune exposure information.

The PCR employed 60 Vbeta primers together with 13 Jbeta primers. Authors' processing steps: Some 11 million shared chains were among the about 80 million unique TCR beta chains that a later analysis counted. The data were produced by immunoSEQ multiplex PCR, yet TCRdb's version contains in-frame clones alone and is incomplete. Clone size and V and J calls were adopted from that table, with D and trimming inferred from the DNA. The table has 70,000 to 95,000 clones, roughly 80% seen once. This receptor was identified in a man aged 45-60 years in good health and CMV-seronegative. What was sequenced was PBMCs. The chain links TRBV19 to TRBJ1-1, with D perhaps TRBD1 (5 bases). For the CDR3, the DNA is TGTGCCAGTAACCTTGCAGGGCGGGGAACTGAAGCTTTCTTT. This codes for CASNLAGRGTEAFF.